This TCR beta chain was sequenced during a study of T cells in Graves' hyperthyroidism and ophthalmopathy. Study details: Blood from the periphery was taken at initial diagnosis, before any treatment.

TCR beta CDR3 regions were amplified from RNA. Initially, a first-round RT-PCR of the TCR CDR3 employed the HTBI primer set. TCRdb processed the multiplex PCR reads anew with MiXCR; each CDR3 protein has one entry. The sample consists of roughly 380,000 distinct CDR3 sequences, 15% to 20% of them appearing once. Study results and limitations: Ophthalmopathy got predicted by the model a median around 6.6 months before its onset. Most clonotypes expanded in the thyroid (above 0.001) were also present in blood.

This clonotype was found a few times. Antigen: not known. This sequence may be a read error, since a much larger clone differs from it by one base. Diagnoses were established using clinical symptoms, serum thyroxine and TRAb, thyroid ultrasound and orbital computed tomography. In germline, CDR1 is SGHDT, CDR2 YYEEEE. V was trimmed by 2 bases and J by 7 bases, leaving 18 bases between them. The CDR3 length is 15 residues. The chain employs TRBV5-6 and TRBJ1-1, with a possible D match to TRBD1 (6 bases). Sequenced input: blood. The receptor was derived from a woman aged 40 to 55 with Graves' ophthalmopathy. The CDR3 region is CASSFPPLRTDEAFF. Here the CDR3 DNA reads TGTGCCAGCAGCTTTCCGCCTCTGAGGACAGATGAAGCTTTCTTT.